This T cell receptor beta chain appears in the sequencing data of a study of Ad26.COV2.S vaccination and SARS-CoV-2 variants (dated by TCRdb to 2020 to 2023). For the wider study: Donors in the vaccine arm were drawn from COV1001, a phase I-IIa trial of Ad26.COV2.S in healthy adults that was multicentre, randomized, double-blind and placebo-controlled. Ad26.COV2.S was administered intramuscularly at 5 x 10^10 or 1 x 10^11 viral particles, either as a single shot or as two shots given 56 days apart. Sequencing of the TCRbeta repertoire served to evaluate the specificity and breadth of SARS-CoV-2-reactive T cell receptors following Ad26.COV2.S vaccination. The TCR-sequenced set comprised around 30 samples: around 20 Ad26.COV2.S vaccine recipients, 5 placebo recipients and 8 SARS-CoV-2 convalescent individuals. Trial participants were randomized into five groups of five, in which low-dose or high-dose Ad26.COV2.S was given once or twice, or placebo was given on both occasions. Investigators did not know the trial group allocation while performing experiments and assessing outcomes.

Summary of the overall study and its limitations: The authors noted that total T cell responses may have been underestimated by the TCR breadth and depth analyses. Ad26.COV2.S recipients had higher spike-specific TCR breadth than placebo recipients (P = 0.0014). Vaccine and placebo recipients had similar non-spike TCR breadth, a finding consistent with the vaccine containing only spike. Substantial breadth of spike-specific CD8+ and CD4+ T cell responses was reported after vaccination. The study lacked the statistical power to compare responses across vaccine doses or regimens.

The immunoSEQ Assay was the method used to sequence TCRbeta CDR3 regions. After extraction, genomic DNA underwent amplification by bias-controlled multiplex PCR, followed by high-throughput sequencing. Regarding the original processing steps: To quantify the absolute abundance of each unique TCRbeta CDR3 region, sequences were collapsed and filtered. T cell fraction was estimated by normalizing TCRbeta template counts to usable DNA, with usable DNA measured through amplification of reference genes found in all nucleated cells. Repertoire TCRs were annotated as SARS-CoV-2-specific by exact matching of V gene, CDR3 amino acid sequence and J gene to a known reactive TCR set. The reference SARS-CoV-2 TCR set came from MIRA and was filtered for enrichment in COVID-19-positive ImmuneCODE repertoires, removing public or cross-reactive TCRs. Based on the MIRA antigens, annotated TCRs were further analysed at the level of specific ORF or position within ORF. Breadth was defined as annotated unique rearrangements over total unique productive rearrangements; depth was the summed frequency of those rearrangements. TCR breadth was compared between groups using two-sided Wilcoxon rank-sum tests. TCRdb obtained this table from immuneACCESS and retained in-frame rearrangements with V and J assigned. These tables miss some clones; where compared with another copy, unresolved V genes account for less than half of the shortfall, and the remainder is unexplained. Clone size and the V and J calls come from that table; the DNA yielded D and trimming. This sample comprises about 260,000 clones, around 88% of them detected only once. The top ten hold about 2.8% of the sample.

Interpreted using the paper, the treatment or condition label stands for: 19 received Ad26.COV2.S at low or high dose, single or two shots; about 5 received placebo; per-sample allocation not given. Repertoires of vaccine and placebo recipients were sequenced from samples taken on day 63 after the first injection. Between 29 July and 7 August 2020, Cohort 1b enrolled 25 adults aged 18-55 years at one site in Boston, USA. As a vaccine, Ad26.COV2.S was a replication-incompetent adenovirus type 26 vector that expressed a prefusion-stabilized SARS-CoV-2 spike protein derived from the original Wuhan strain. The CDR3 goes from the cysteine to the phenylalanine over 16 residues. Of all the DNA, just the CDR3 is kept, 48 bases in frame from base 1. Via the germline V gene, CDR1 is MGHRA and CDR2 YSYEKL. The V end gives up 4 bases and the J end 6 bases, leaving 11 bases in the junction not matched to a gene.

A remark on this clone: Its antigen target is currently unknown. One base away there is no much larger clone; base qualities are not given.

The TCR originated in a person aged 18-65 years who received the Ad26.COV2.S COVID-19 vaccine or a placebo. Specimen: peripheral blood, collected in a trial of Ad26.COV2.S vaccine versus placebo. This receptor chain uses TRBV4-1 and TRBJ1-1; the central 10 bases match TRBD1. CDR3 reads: CASSRRQGAGIAEAFF. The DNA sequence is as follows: TGCGCCAGCAGCCGTCGACAGGGGGCAGGGATAGCTGAAGCTTTCTTT.